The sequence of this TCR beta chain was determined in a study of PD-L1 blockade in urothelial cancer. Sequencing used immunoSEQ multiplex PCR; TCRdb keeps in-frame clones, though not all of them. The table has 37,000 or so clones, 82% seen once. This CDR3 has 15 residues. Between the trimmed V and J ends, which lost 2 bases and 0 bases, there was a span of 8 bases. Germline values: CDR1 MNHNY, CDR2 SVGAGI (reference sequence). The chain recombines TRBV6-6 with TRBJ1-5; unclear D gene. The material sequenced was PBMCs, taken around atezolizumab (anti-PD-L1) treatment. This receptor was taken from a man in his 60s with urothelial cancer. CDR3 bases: TGTGCCAGCAGTTACGGCGGATATAGCAATCAGCCCCAGCATTTT. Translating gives CASSYGGYSNQPQHF.